Following are 22 T cell receptor beta chains from one sample sequenced in a study of Graves' ophthalmopathy and Graves' hyperthyroidism. From RNA, the CDR3 regions of TCR beta chains were amplified and sequenced. An opening RT-PCR round employed HTBI primers and preceded a second-round multiplex PCR. TCRdb analysed the multiplex PCR reads with MiXCR anew, one entry per CDR3 protein. Of some 350,000 distinct CDR3 sequences listed, about a sixth were seen once; the top ten hold 2.4%. Sequencing was carried out using peripheral blood. The receptors shown here come from an adult woman with stable Graves' hyperthyroidism.

This clonotype showed up many times. The rearrangement uses TRBV6-5 and TRBJ1-6; D perhaps matches TRBD1 (6 bases). Trimming removed 0 bases at V and 5 bases at J, with 17 bases between. Looked up from germline, CDR1 is MNHEY and CDR2 is SVGAGI. The CDR3 loop spans 18 amino acids. CDR3 sequence (DNA): TGTGCCAGCAGTTACTCGAAGTTAGTCGAGGGGGATAATTCACCCCTCCACTTT. Protein product: CASSYSKLVEGDNSPLHF.

This clonotype appeared many times. The V call is TRBV12-3 or TRBV12-4, the J call TRBJ2-7, with 9 bases identical to TRBD1. The CDR3 spans 14 residues. V lost 5 bases and J lost 6; bases outside the gene matches: 8. The CDR3 sequence is CASSTGTGFVEQYF. CDR3 DNA sequence: TGTGCCAGCAGTACCGGGACAGGGTTCGTCGAGCAGTACTTC.

This clonotype has ten or more counts. The chain employs TRBV5-1 and TRBJ1-1; the D gene is possibly TRBD1 (5 bases). Per germline, CDR1 SGHRS and CDR2 YFSETQ. Trimming removed 6 bases at V and 0 bases at J, with 15 bases between. The CDR3 totals 15 residues. The DNA of the CDR3 is TGCGCCAGCAACGAGGCAGGGACTCTGAACACTGAAGCTTTCTTT. As protein: CASNEAGTLNTEAFF.

This clonotype was counted only a few times. This chain uses TRBV15 with TRBJ1-3; tentatively, D is TRBD1 (6 bases). Germline V gives CDR1 LNHNV, CDR2 YYDKDF (reference sequence). The CDR3 contains 16 residues. Between the trimmed V and J ends, which lost 4 bases and 0 bases, there was a span of 13 bases. CDR3 residues: CATSISQGISGNTIYF. The DNA for the CDR3 is TGTGCCACCAGCATATCCCAGGGGATCTCTGGAAACACCATATATTTT.

This clonotype was observed many times. At one of its ends the junction is not consistent with the germline gene, which may arise from a read error. The gene calls are TRBV10-3 and TRBJ2-7, with TRBD1 matching 7 bases. The CDR3 runs to 16 residues. The germline CDR1 and CDR2 sequences are ENHRY and SYGVKD. This CDR3 is CASSELTGTETYEQYF. CDR3 DNA: TGTGCCAGCAGTGAGTTGACAGGGACGGAGACCTACGAGCAGTACTTC.

This clonotype was counted a few times. This chain uses TRBV13 with TRBJ2-7; 7 bases map to TRBD2. The length of the CDR3 is 15 residues. CDR1 and CDR2 (germline): PRHDT, FYEKMQ (reference sequence). Trimming removed 3 bases from V and 0 bases from J; junction bases left unmatched: 5. The CDR3 here is CASSFLREVSYEQYF. The CDR3 DNA reads TGTGCCAGCAGCTTTTTACGGGAGGTCTCCTACGAGCAGTACTTC. Together with reference TRBV13 and TRBJ2-7, the CDR3 gives the full variable domain: AAGVIQSPRHLIKEKRETATLKCYPIPRHDTVYWYQQGPGQDPQFLISFYEKMQSDKGSIPDRFSAQQFSDYHSELNMSSLELGDSALYFCASSFLREVSYEQYFGPGTRLTVT.

J is TRBJ1-6 and V is TRBV4-1; D is perhaps TRBD1 (5 bases). Germline lookup yields CDR1 MGHRA and CDR2 YSYEKL. V lost 2 bases and J 7 bases, leaving 12 bases between the germline ends. CDR3 length equals 15 residues. The CDR3: CASSQLGTPNSPLHF. CDR3 DNA: TGCGCCAGCAGCCAACTCGGGACTCCCAATTCACCCCTCCACTTT.

In its sample, this clonotype was seen a few times. This sequence joins TRBV27 and TRBJ2-2; either TRBD1 or TRBD2 may supply D (5 bases each). Trimming left V 7 bases short and J 3 bases short, with 24 bases between. CDR3 length: 18 amino acids. Germline values: CDR1 MNHEY, CDR2 SMNVEV (reference sequence). This CDR3 is CASTWGRGSARDTGELFF. CDR3 in DNA: TGTGCCAGCACCTGGGGGAGAGGGTCCGCCCGCGACACCGGGGAGCTGTTTTTT.

This clonotype was seen at least ten times. The chain is built from TRBV29-1 and TRBJ1-1, with D unclear. Germline CDR1 and CDR2: SQVTM and ANQGSEA. V lost 3 bases and J 6 bases, leaving 5 bases between the germline ends. This CDR3 is built from 10 residues. The CDR3, as DNA: TGCAGCGTTGATTGGCCTGAAGCTTTCTTT. Its translation: CSVDWPEAFF.

At least ten counts were recorded for this clonotype. CDR3 protein: CSASKTSGRAYF. CDR3 coding DNA: TGCAGTGCTAGTAAGACTAGCGGGAGGGCGTACTTC. V gene TRBV20-1 combines with J gene TRBJ2-7, with TRBD2 matching 14 bases. The germline V gene has CDR1 DFQATT and CDR2 SNEGSKA (reference sequence). The CDR3 loop spans 12 amino acids. J lost 12 bases, V lost 3 bases, and 4 bases had no gene match.

This clonotype was seen many times. J is TRBJ2-7 and V is TRBV4-1; possible D gene TRBD1, 5 bases. This CDR3 has 14 residues. V dropped 0 bases and J dropped 3 bases, with 9 bases sitting between them. CDR1 is MGHRA and CDR2 is YSYEKL in the germline V gene. The CDR3 spells CASSQELGRYEQYF. CDR3 sequence (DNA): TGCGCCAGCAGCCAAGAACTGGGGCGCTACGAGCAGTACTTC.

This clonotype was counted at least ten times. The gene calls are TRBV6-5 and TRBJ1-5; D possibly corresponds to TRBD1 (5 bases). The germline V gene has CDR1 MNHEY and CDR2 SVGAGI. This CDR3 spans 17 amino acids. V was trimmed by 2 bases and J by 0 bases, leaving 14 bases between them. CDR3: CASSYVVGAVSNQPQHF. The CDR3 DNA sequence: TGTGCCAGCAGTTACGTCGTAGGGGCCGTTAGCAATCAGCCCCAGCATTTT.

This clonotype was counted ten times or more. This chain connects TRBV28 to TRBJ2-7, with D possibly matching TRBD1 (6 bases). The CDR3 loop spans 14 amino acids. Germline CDR1 MDHEN, CDR2 SYDVKM. Trimming took 3 bases from V and 2 from J, leaving 11 bases between them. The CDR3 protein is CASSFPGQAYEQYF. The DNA of the CDR3 is TGTGCCAGCAGTTTTCCGGGACAAGCCTACGAGCAGTACTTC.

This clonotype was counted ten times or more. The chain recombines TRBV12-3 or TRBV12-4 with TRBJ2-5; D assignment may be TRBD1 or TRBD2 (5 bases each). Trimming pared 6 bases from V and 0 bases from J, leaving 14 bases between. This CDR3 is 15 amino acids long. CDR3 bases: TGTGCCAGCAGCCTACTAGGGACCTACCAAGAGACCCAGTACTTC. Protein product: CASSLLGTYQETQYF.

This chain joins TRBV19 and TRBJ2-7; D may be TRBD2 (6 bases). Germline V gene data show CDR1 as LNHDA and CDR2 as SQIVND (reference sequence). Trimming stripped 4 bases from V and 6 bases from J, with 13 bases between. The CDR3 runs 13 residues. This CDR3 reads CASSTGRKGEQYF. For the CDR3, the DNA is TGTGCCAGTAGTACCGGGAGAAAGGGCGAGCAGTACTTC.

This clonotype was seen ten or more times. The rearrangement uses TRBV19 and TRBJ1-1, with 7 bases fitting TRBD1. The V gene end was trimmed by 5 bases and the J gene end by 5 bases; junction bases not matched to a gene: 8. This CDR3 spans 14 amino acids. Germline V gene lookup returns CDR1 LNHDA and CDR2 SQIVND (reference sequence). The DNA for the CDR3 is TGTGCCAGTAGTGTGCTACAGGGGAGTACTGAAGCTTTCTTT. Its protein is CASSVLQGSTEAFF.

This clonotype showed up many times. The chain couples TRBV25-1 to TRBJ2-7; no definite D call. V was pared by 5 bases and J by 5 bases, with 7 bases between. The germline V gene encodes CDR1 MGHDK and CDR2 SYGVNS. The CDR3 runs to 11 residues. The CDR3 bases are TGTGCCAGCAGTTCATACAACGAGCAGTACTTC. Translation gives CASSSYNEQYF.

The CDR3 DNA follows: TGCAGTGCTATGACTAGCGGGATGGAGACCCAGTACTTC. Translated: CSAMTSGMETQYF. The rearrangement links TRBV20-1 to TRBJ2-5; TRBD2 matches at 11 bases. This CDR3 has 13 residues. Trimming cost V 4 bases and J 5 bases; bases outside gene matches: 3. Germline V gene sequence: CDR1 DFQATT, CDR2 SNEGSKA (reference sequence).

This clonotype was counted many times. This chain uses TRBV12-3 or TRBV12-4 with TRBJ1-3; possible D gene TRBD1, 6 bases. The CDR3 spans 14 residues. Trimming shortened V by 5 bases and J by 0 bases, and 8 bases separated the two germline ends. The CDR3 sequence: CASSTGFSGNTIYF. The DNA for the CDR3 is TGTGCCAGCAGTACAGGGTTCTCTGGAAACACCATATATTTT.

The table lists this clonotype with many counts. The chain carries TRBV28 and TRBJ2-7; D possibly corresponds to TRBD2 (5 bases). The V gene lost 2 bases and the J gene lost 6 bases, with 8 bases spanning the gap. CDR1 is MDHEN and CDR2 is SYDVKM in the germline V gene. The length of the CDR3 is 12 residues. CDR3 amino acids: CASSLTAVEQYF. Written as DNA, the CDR3 is TGTGCCAGCAGTTTAACAGCGGTCGAGCAGTACTTC.

This clonotype came up many times. The J gene is TRBJ2-7, the V gene TRBV20-1, with TRBD1 matching over 10 bases. The germline CDR1 and CDR2 sequences are DFQATT and SNEGSKA (reference sequence). The ends lost 4 bases at V and 4 bases at J; junction bases unmatched: 7. This CDR3 region has 14 residues. CDR3 sequence reads: CSATHRTGGYEQYF. The CDR3 region has the DNA TGCAGTGCTACCCATAGGACAGGGGGTTACGAGCAGTACTTC.

This clonotype was found many times. The rearrangement uses TRBV12-3 or TRBV12-4 and TRBJ2-7, with 13 bases that match TRBD2. This CDR3 has 14 amino acids. V shed 4 bases and J 7 bases; nucleotides not matched to a gene: 4. CDR3 bases: TGTGCCAGCAGTTGGACTAGCGGGAGATATGAGCAGTACTTC. This gives the protein CASSWTSGRYEQYF.